The 4 T cell receptor beta chains presented below share a single source sample, sequenced in a study of T cell changes during pregnancy in multiple sclerosis (dated by TCRdb to the late 2010s). The library was made by the immunoSEQ multiplex PCR assay. The immuneACCESS repertoire file appears here via TCRdb, limited to in-frame rearrangements. These files lack a portion of the clones; in checked studies, under half of the deficit traces to unresolved V genes, and the cause of the others is not known. This sample has 70,000 to 95,000 clones in its table, and just under 95% of those were observed once. The top ten clones comprise approximately 0.7% of the sample. The material was peripheral blood, obtained in the second trimester of pregnancy. The receptors come from a female donor in good health, enrolled as a control in a pregnancy study.

The chain is built from TRBV6-5 and TRBJ2-1, with D hard to call. V lost 2 bases and J lost 8, with 13 bases in between. Germline CDR1 reads MNHEY; CDR2 reads SVGAGI. The CDR3 contains 14 residues. The CDR3 spells CASSYAEFGDEQFF. For the CDR3, the DNA is TGTGCCAGCAGTTACGCGGAGTTCGGTGATGAGCAGTTCTTC.

V is TRBV27 and J is TRBJ1-5, with 8 positions matching TRBD1. Trimming took 9 bases from V and 5 from J; bases not matched to a gene: 9. This CDR3 spans 14 amino acids. Per the germline V gene, CDR1 is MNHEY and CDR2 is SMNVEV (reference sequence). The CDR3 nucleotides are TGTGCCAGTACCACAGGGGGTCGCGATCAGCCCCAGCATTTT. It yields the protein CASTTGGRDQPQHF.

The chain is built from TRBV9 and TRBJ1-2; 10 nucleotides agree with TRBD1. CDR3 length equals 16 residues. Germline CDR1 SGDLS, CDR2 YYNGEE. Trimming removed 3 bases from V and 4 bases from J; junction bases left unmatched: 9. CDR3: CASSERTGGIGYGYTF. DNA for the CDR3: TGTGCCAGCAGCGAGCGGACAGGGGGTATTGGCTATGGCTACACCTTC. The variable domain in full, completed from reference TRBV9 and TRBJ1-2, reads DSGVTQTPKHLITATGQRVTLRCSPRSGDLSVYWYQQSLDQGLQFLIQYYNGEERAKGNILERFSAQQFPDLHSELNLSSLELGDSALYFCASSERTGGIGYGYTFGSGTRLTVV.

The chain carries TRBV2 and TRBJ2-7; D is unclear. Germline-derived CDR1 and CDR2 are SNHLY and FYNNEI. V lost 5 bases, J lost 1 base, and 15 bases lay in between. This CDR3 contains 15 residues. CDR3 coding DNA: TGTGCCAGCAGTCCGTCCGAAGCTTTATCCTACGAGCAGTACTTC. The encoded protein is CASSPSEALSYEQYF.